The 16 T cell receptor beta chains below come from one sample, sequenced in a study of neurological immune-mediated disorders. Via MiXCR, TCRdb re-called the 5' RACE reads, giving one row per CDR3 protein. Of roughly 28,000 distinct CDR3 sequences in the sample, roughly 12% were seen once. Sequenced input: PBMCs. These receptor sequences come from a man aged 55-75 years in good health.

This clonotype was seen at least ten times. The rearrangement uses TRBV28 and TRBJ1-4, with TRBD1 identical over 9 bases. Germline V gives CDR1 MDHEN, CDR2 SYDVKM. The CDR3 has 15 amino acids. After removal of 6 bases from V and 8 bases from J, the junction contained 10 bases not matched to a gene. CDR3 protein: CASRTTGQGNEKLFF. The CDR3 DNA follows: TGTGCCAGCAGAACAACGGGACAGGGAAACGAAAAACTGTTTTTT.

Many counts were recorded for this clonotype. The chain recombines TRBV7-2 with TRBJ2-7; 7 bases line up with TRBD2. The CDR3 is 15 residues long. Unmatched junction bases numbered 10, after V lost 4 bases and J lost 4 bases. Germline CDR1 SGHTA, CDR2 FQGNSA. CDR3 residues: CASSSGGGLGYEQYF. DNA of the CDR3: TGTGCCAGCAGCTCAGGCGGGGGTTTAGGGTACGAGCAGTACTTC.

Ten or more counts support this clonotype. The chain carries TRBV3-1 and TRBJ1-2; 10 bases align to TRBD1. The CDR3 covers 14 residues. CDR1 is LGHDT, CDR2 YNNKEL, per germline (reference sequence). With 4 bases clipped from V and 6 bases from J, the junction kept 5 bases outside the gene matches. CDR3 bases: TGTGCCAGCAGCCTGGGACAGGGGATTCATGGCTACACCTTC. As protein: CASSLGQGIHGYTF.

This clonotype was recorded at least ten times. The chain recombines TRBV12-3 or TRBV12-4 with TRBJ1-1; D is possibly TRBD1 (5 bases). Trimming left V 3 bases short and J 7 bases short, with 9 bases between. The CDR3 runs to 12 residues. The CDR3 sequence is CASSFLGVEAFF. CDR3 coding DNA: TGTGCCAGCAGTTTTTTGGGGGTTGAAGCTTTCTTT.

There are many counts of this clonotype. This chain links TRBV20-1 with TRBJ2-1, with D tentatively TRBD2 (6 bases). This CDR3 has 12 residues. The germline V gene has CDR1 DFQATT and CDR2 SNEGSKA (reference sequence). Trimming removed 3 bases at V and 9 bases at J, with 12 bases between. The CDR3 nucleotides are TGCAGTGCTAGTTGGAGGGTTCGTGAGCAGTTCTTC. It encodes CSASWRVREQFF.

This clonotype was recorded many times. V is TRBV4-1 and J is TRBJ1-2; a weak D match, TRBD1 (6 bases). The V end lost 7 bases, the J end lost 4 bases, and 22 bases lay between the germline ends. CDR3 length: 16 residues. CDR1 is MGHRA, CDR2 YSYEKL, per germline. CDR3 coding DNA: TGCGCCAGCAACCCGGACCGTGGGACACCCAGCTATGGCTACACCTTC. Its translation: CASNPDRGTPSYGYTF.

At least ten counts were recorded for this clonotype. This chain connects TRBV5-1 to TRBJ1-6; D not resolved. Germline loops: CDR1 SGHRS, CDR2 YFSETQ. The CDR3 loop spans 16 amino acids. The V end lost 4 bases, the J end lost 0 bases, and 11 bases lay between the germline ends. The CDR3 nucleotides are TGCGCCAGCAGCACCGGACCGAGCTCCTATAATTCACCCCTCCACTTT. Translation: CASSTGPSSYNSPLHF.

This clonotype was observed many times. The V and J genes are TRBV3-1 and TRBJ2-7, with TRBD1 as a possible D gene (6 bases). Trimming removed 0 bases at V and 6 bases at J, with 12 bases between. Germline loops: CDR1 LGHDT, CDR2 YNNKEL (reference sequence). The CDR3 is made up of 14 amino acids. CDR3 nucleotides: TGTGCCAGCAGCCAAGACGGTACAGGGACCGAGCAGTACTTC. It is translated as CASSQDGTGTEQYF.

Many counts were recorded for this clonotype. The rearrangement links TRBV20-1 to TRBJ2-1; 7 nucleotides align to TRBD2. V shed 1 base and J 0 bases; nucleotides not matched to a gene: 6. The CDR3 is 16 amino acids. Germline V gene sequence: CDR1 DFQATT, CDR2 SNEGSKA (reference sequence). CDR3 amino acids: CSARVLGGSSYNEQFF. CDR3 in DNA: TGCAGTGCTAGAGTATTGGGCGGGAGCTCCTACAATGAGCAGTTCTTC.

This clonotype came up many times. The genes are TRBV5-1 and TRBJ2-7, with D perhaps matching TRBD2 (5 bases). CDR3 size: 15 residues. Between the trimmed V and J ends, which lost 0 bases and 4 bases, there was a span of 14 bases. Germline CDR1 SGHRS, CDR2 YFSETQ. The CDR3 region is CASSLAGLAAYEQYF. DNA of the CDR3: TGCGCCAGCAGCTTGGCCGGGCTAGCAGCATACGAGCAGTACTTC.

This clonotype has a count of ten or more. The chain has TRBV10-3 and TRBJ2-1, with a tentative D call TRBD1 (6 bases). Germline CDR1 ENHRY, CDR2 SYGVKD. This CDR3 is built from 14 residues. Trimming stripped 0 bases from V and 4 bases from J, with 7 bases between. The CDR3 nucleotides read TGTGCCATCAGTGAGTCTGGACAGTACAATGAGCAGTTCTTC. Its translation is CAISESGQYNEQFF.

This clonotype has ten or more counts. The V gene is TRBV28, the J gene TRBJ2-1, with D possibly matching TRBD1 (6 bases). From germline, CDR1 is MDHEN and CDR2 SYDVKM. Trimming left V 5 bases short and J 7 bases short, with 12 bases between. The CDR3 has 13 amino acids. The CDR3 spells CASSRLDRNEQFF. For the CDR3, the DNA is TGTGCCAGCAGTAGGCTCGACAGGAATGAGCAGTTCTTC.

In its sample, this clonotype was seen many times. CDR3 sequence: CASRLVQAYEQYF. As DNA, the CDR3 is TGCGCCAGCAGACTGGTTCAGGCTTACGAGCAGTACTTC. The J gene is TRBJ2-7, the V gene TRBV5-1; D is unresolved. Per the germline V gene, CDR1 is SGHRS and CDR2 is YFSETQ. V lost 5 bases and J lost 4, with 13 bases in between. CDR3 length equals 13 residues.

The sample holds many counts of this clonotype. The CDR3 DNA follows: TGTGCCAGCAGTCCCCCAGGGCTCCAGCCCCAGCATTTT. This codes for CASSPPGLQPQHF. V gene TRBV12-3 or TRBV12-4 combines with J gene TRBJ1-5, with a tentative D call TRBD1 (5 bases). Trimming removed 5 bases from V and 7 bases from J, with 12 bases in between. The CDR3 has 13 amino acids.

This clonotype was counted ten times or more. The J gene is TRBJ2-5, the V gene TRBV3-1; D might be TRBD1 (6 bases). Germline CDR1 LGHDT, CDR2 YNNKEL (reference sequence). Trimming left V 7 bases short and J 5 bases short, with 14 bases between. This CDR3 has 13 amino acids. Here the CDR3 DNA reads TGTGCCAGCACCCGAGAGGGGGTGGAGACCCAGTACTTC. It encodes CASTREGVETQYF.

This clonotype is medium-sized in the sample. The rearrangement links TRBV7-3 to TRBJ2-6; no firm D call. CDR3 length: 15 residues. Deletions cut 3 bases from V and 0 bases from J, with 6 bases between. CDR1 is SGHTA, CDR2 FQGTGA, per germline. The CDR3 DNA reads as TGTGCCAGCAGCTTGGACCTCTCTGGGGCCAACGTCCTGACTTTC. Amino acids: CASSLDLSGANVLTF. Full variable domain (outside the CDR3, taken from reference TRBV7-3 and TRBJ2-6): GAGVSQTPSNKVTEKGKYVELRCDPISGHTALYWYRQSLGQGPEFLIYFQGTGAADDSGLPNDRFFAVRPEGSVSTLKIQRTERGDSAVYLCASSLDLSGANVLTFGAGSRLTVL.